Shown below are 24 T cell receptor beta chains from a single sample sequenced in a study of T cells in Graves' hyperthyroidism and ophthalmopathy. Amplification targeted TCR beta CDR3 regions from RNA transcripts. An initial round of RT-PCR targeting the TCR CDR3 relied on the HTBI primer set. TCRdb redid the calling of the multiplex PCR reads with MiXCR, one entry per CDR3 protein. The sample gives approximately 400,000 distinct CDR3 sequences, 11% to 15% of which show up once; around 10% is in the top ten. The source material was blood. The receptors were sampled from a woman aged 55-75 years with Graves' hyperthyroidism.

This chain joins TRBV5-1 and TRBJ2-3; 7 bases map to TRBD2. Trimming removed 2 bases from V and 4 bases from J; junction bases left unmatched: 7. Germline V CDR1 and CDR2: SGHRS, YFSETQ. This CDR3 is 15 amino acids long. The CDR3 here is CASSLAGIEPDTQYF. The CDR3 region has the DNA TGCGCCAGCAGCTTAGCGGGAATAGAGCCAGATACGCAGTATTTT.

This clonotype was seen repeatedly, ten times or more. The chain recombines TRBV20-1 with TRBJ2-1; D ambiguous. This CDR3 region has 15 residues. V was clipped by 4 bases and J by 0 bases, with 13 bases between them. CDR1 and CDR2 from the germline V gene are DFQATT and SNEGSKA (reference sequence). CDR3 in amino acids: CSAIRAPSSYNEQFF. The CDR3 coding sequence is TGCAGTGCTATCCGCGCGCCCAGCTCCTACAATGAGCAGTTCTTC.

The chain combines TRBV7-3 with TRBJ1-5, with a tentative D call TRBD1 (6 bases). Germline V CDR1 and CDR2: SGHTA, FQGTGA. Trimming shortened V by 5 bases and J by 11 bases, and 22 bases separated the two germline ends. The CDR3 spans 15 residues. CDR3 in amino acids: CASSPGPGDGETQHF. The CDR3 DNA reads TGTGCCAGCAGCCCAGGACCAGGGGACGGAGAGACCCAGCATTTT.

The table lists this clonotype with many counts. V usage is TRBV24-1 and J usage is TRBJ1-2; the match to TRBD1 covers 10 bases. V was pared by 6 bases and J by 4 bases, with 4 bases of the junction left unmatched. The CDR3 sequence is 14 residues long. CDR1 and CDR2 from the germline V gene are KGHDR and SFDVKD. The CDR3 loop reads CATSTGTGAYGYTF. The CDR3 region has the DNA TGTGCCACCAGTACCGGGACAGGGGCCTATGGCTACACCTTC.

This chain links TRBV29-1 with TRBJ1-5, with D perhaps matching TRBD1 (5 bases). Per the germline V gene, CDR1 is SQVTM and CDR2 is ANQGSEA. This CDR3 has 14 residues. The ends were cut back, 6 bases at V and 7 bases at J, with 19 bases in the middle. Here the CDR3 reads CSVQGDGGGQPQHF. The CDR3 DNA reads TGCAGCGTCCAGGGAGACGGGGGGGGGCAGCCCCAGCATTTT.

In its sample, this clonotype was seen many times. This sequence joins TRBV5-6 and TRBJ2-5, with a tentative D call TRBD2 (6 bases). V lost 1 base and J lost 1, with 14 bases in between. CDR1 and CDR2 (germline): SGHDT, YYEEEE. This CDR3 has 16 amino acids. DNA of the CDR3: TGTGCCAGCAGCTTGAGAGTTAGCGGAGTCCAAGAGACCCAGTACTTC. It yields the protein CASSLRVSGVQETQYF.

This clonotype was seen many times. V is TRBV19 and J is TRBJ1-1; 9 bases agree with TRBD1. The ends lost 5 bases at V and 11 bases at J; junction bases unmatched: 15. The CDR3 covers 15 residues. Germline V gives CDR1 LNHDA, CDR2 SQIVND (reference sequence). The DNA of the CDR3 is TGTGCCAGTAGTGTCCAACCGGGACAGGGCATGGGGGCTTTCTTT. Its translation is CASSVQPGQGMGAFF.

The V gene is TRBV6-1, the J gene TRBJ1-1, with no clear D. CDR1 and CDR2 from the germline V gene are MNHNS and SASEGT. Trimming stripped 6 bases from V and 3 bases from J, with 20 bases between. The CDR3 is 16 amino acids. The CDR3 nucleotides read TGTGCCAGCAGGGAGGAACTTGGGGTCGCGGACACTGAAGCTTTCTTT. It encodes CASREELGVADTEAFF.

In regard to this clonotype: A read error is likely, as this CDR3 ends without the conserved phenylalanine or tryptophan. The chain carries TRBV29-1 and TRBJ2-1, with D perhaps TRBD2 (6 bases). V dropped 3 bases and J dropped 1 base, with 7 bases sitting between them. The CDR3 consists of 13 residues. Germline V gene data show CDR1 as SQVTM and CDR2 as ANQGSEA. The CDR3 loop is CSVDRGSYNEQFL. CDR3 coding DNA: TGCAGCGTTGACCGGGGGTCCTACAATGAGCAGTTCCTC.

J is TRBJ1-1 and V is TRBV7-9, with D unresolved. The CDR3 has 15 residues. The germline gives CDR1 SEHNR, CDR2 FQNEAQ (reference sequence). V was shortened by 0 bases and J by 0 bases, with 8 bases between the two germline ends. The CDR3 DNA follows: TGTGCCAGCAGCTTAGCGCTGTCCATGAACACTGAAGCTTTCTTT. Translation gives CASSLALSMNTEAFF.

In this sample, this clonotype turned up many times. A single base separates this from a much larger clone, so it may be a read error. The CDR3 loop reads CASSRDYEQYF. The CDR3 nucleotides are TGTGCCAGCAGCCGGGACTACGAGCAGTACTTC. V and J are TRBV19 and TRBJ2-7; D might be TRBD2 (5 bases). Looked up from germline, CDR1 is LNHDA and CDR2 is SQIVND (reference sequence). This CDR3 spans 11 amino acids. The ends were cut back, 9 bases at V and 3 bases at J, with 9 bases in the middle.

This clonotype was counted a few times. The chain uses TRBV24-1 and TRBJ2-7, with D possibly TRBD1 on 6 matching bases. Germline CDR1 KGHDR, CDR2 SFDVKD. The CDR3 runs to 16 residues. V lost 7 bases to trimming and J lost 3 bases, with 21 bases between them. The CDR3 loop is CATSPAGSGENYEQYF. The CDR3 DNA is TGTGCCACCAGCCCTGCCGGGTCAGGGGAAAACTACGAGCAGTACTTC.

This clonotype was recorded many times. The genes are TRBV12-3 or TRBV12-4 and TRBJ2-1; 13 bases map to TRBD2. CDR3 length: 19 residues. V dropped 5 bases and J dropped 5; count of bases not matched to a gene: 15. CDR3 loop: CASSIWTSGSLLSNNEQFF. The CDR3 coding sequence is TGTGCCAGCAGTATCTGGACTAGCGGGAGTCTTTTATCGAACAATGAGCAGTTCTTC.

This sequence joins TRBV5-1 and TRBJ2-6; the D gene is possibly TRBD2 (6 bases). Germline V gene lookup returns CDR1 SGHRS and CDR2 YFSETQ. V dropped 4 bases and J dropped 2 bases, with 7 bases sitting between them. The CDR3 consists of 14 residues. For the CDR3, the DNA is TGCGCCAGCAGCCCGGGGGCTGGGGCCAACGTCCTGACTTTC. This codes for CASSPGAGANVLTF.

This clonotype has a count of ten or more. J is TRBJ2-3 and V is TRBV24-1; TRBD2 might be the D (7 bases). Germline V gene sequence: CDR1 KGHDR, CDR2 SFDVKD. CDR3 size: 15 residues. Trimming pared 7 bases from V and 0 bases from J, leaving 13 bases between. The CDR3 spells CATSLGGGSTDTQYF. The CDR3 DNA follows: TGTGCCACCAGCTTGGGAGGGGGTAGCACAGATACGCAGTATTTT.

Ten or more counts support this clonotype. The CDR3 coding sequence is TGTGCCAGCAGCAAGAAAATCAATGAGCAGTTCTTC. Its translation: CASSKKINEQFF. The chain combines TRBV11-3 with TRBJ2-1, with D uncertain. The CDR3 spans 12 residues. Trimming took 5 bases from V and 6 from J, leaving 8 bases between them. Germline CDR1 reads SGHNT; CDR2 reads YENEEA.

The J gene is TRBJ1-6, the V gene TRBV10-3; D is uncertain. Germline CDR1 is ENHRY and CDR2 is SYGVKD. Deletions cut 0 bases from V and 9 bases from J, with 6 bases between. The CDR3 covers 13 residues. CDR3 sequence (DNA): TGTGCCATCAGTGAGTCTGCTTTTTCACCCCTCCACTTT. Residues: CAISESAFSPLHF.

This clonotype turned up a few times. V gene TRBV27 combines with J gene TRBJ2-2; no firm D call. This CDR3 has 14 amino acids. The germline CDR1 and CDR2 sequences are MNHEY and SMNVEV (reference sequence). V lost 4 bases to trimming and J lost 9 bases, with 15 bases between them. The CDR3 region is CASSSPPAQRELFF. CDR3 bases: TGTGCCAGCAGTTCTCCGCCCGCGCAGAGGGAGCTGTTTTTT.

This clonotype came up a few times. The chain couples TRBV20-1 to TRBJ1-2, with TRBD1 identical over 7 bases. CDR1 is DFQATT and CDR2 is SNEGSKA in the germline V gene (reference sequence). The CDR3 has 13 residues. V shed 0 bases, J shed 6 bases, and the junction held 4 bases outside the gene matches. CDR3 nucleotides: TGCAGTGCTAGAGATGGGCAGGGGGATGGCTACACCTTC. Translating it yields CSARDGQGDGYTF.

This chain connects TRBV5-6 to TRBJ2-1, with 10 bases matching TRBD1. CDR3 size: 12 residues. V was clipped by 2 bases and J by 13 bases; unmatched bases: 3. CDR1 and CDR2 (germline): SGHDT, YYEEEE. Here the CDR3 reads CASSLGTGVQFF. CDR3 nucleotides: TGTGCCAGCAGCTTAGGGACAGGGGTCCAGTTCTTC.

This clonotype was seen ten or more times. The V and J genes are TRBV7-6 and TRBJ2-3, with 7 positions matching TRBD1. After removal of 2 bases from V and 0 bases from J, the junction contained 5 bases not matched to a gene. Germline CDR1 reads SGHVS; CDR2 reads FNYEAQ. The CDR3 has 16 residues. The CDR3 loop reads CASSLFGTESTDTQYF. CDR3 nucleotides: TGTGCCAGCAGCTTATTCGGGACAGAAAGCACAGATACGCAGTATTTT.

V usage is TRBV18 and J usage is TRBJ2-7; D is unresolved. Germline-derived CDR1 and CDR2 are KGHSH and LQKENI. The CDR3 is 13 residues long. Deletions cut 5 bases from V and 2 bases from J, with 10 bases between. The CDR3 protein is CASSGQEPYEQYF. For the CDR3, the DNA is TGTGCCAGCTCAGGCCAGGAACCCTACGAGCAGTACTTC.

Details on this clonotype: At one of its ends the junction is not consistent with the germline gene, which may arise from a read error. J is TRBJ2-5 and V is TRBV7-3, with 9 bases fitting TRBD2. The germline V gene encodes CDR1 SGHTA and CDR2 FQGTGA. The CDR3 totals 16 residues. The CDR3 region has the DNA TGTGCCAGCAGCCTTGGAGTAGCGGGAGACGGGGAGACCCGGTACTTC. It specifies CASSLGVAGDGETRYF.

This clonotype was counted ten times or more. V is TRBV13 and J is TRBJ2-3; weak D call: TRBD2 (6 bases). CDR1 and CDR2 from the germline V gene are PRHDT and FYEKMQ (reference sequence). V was shortened by 4 bases and J by 0 bases, with 11 bases between the two germline ends. This CDR3 has 15 amino acids. The CDR3 DNA is TGTGCCAGCAGCTCGGAGGGACGGAGCACAGATACGCAGTATTTT. This sequence encodes CASSSEGRSTDTQYF. The variable domain in full, completed from reference TRBV13 and TRBJ2-3, reads AAGVIQSPRHLIKEKRETATLKCYPIPRHDTVYWYQQGPGQDPQFLISFYEKMQSDKGSIPDRFSAQQFSDYHSELNMSSLELGDSALYFCASSSEGRSTDTQYFGPGTRLTVL.